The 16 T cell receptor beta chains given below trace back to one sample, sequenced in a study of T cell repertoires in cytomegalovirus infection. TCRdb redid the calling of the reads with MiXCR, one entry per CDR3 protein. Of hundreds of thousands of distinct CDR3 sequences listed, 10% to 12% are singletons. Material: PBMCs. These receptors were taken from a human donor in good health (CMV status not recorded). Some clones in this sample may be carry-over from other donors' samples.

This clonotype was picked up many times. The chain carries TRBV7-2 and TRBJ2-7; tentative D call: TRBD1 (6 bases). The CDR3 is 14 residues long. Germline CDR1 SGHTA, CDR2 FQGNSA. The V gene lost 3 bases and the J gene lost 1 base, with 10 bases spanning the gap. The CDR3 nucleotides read TGTGCCAGCAGCTTCAGGACAGAATCCTACGAGCAGTACTTC. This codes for CASSFRTESYEQYF.

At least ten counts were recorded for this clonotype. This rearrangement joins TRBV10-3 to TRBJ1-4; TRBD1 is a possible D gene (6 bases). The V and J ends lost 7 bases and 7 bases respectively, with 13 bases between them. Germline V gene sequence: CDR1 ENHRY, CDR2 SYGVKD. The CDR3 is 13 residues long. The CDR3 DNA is TGTGCCATCACCTCGGGAGGGGGTGAAAAACTGTTTTTT. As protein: CAITSGGGEKLFF.

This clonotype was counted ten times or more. In DNA form, the CDR3 reads TGTGCCAGCAGCCCCCTAGCGGGGGACCTCTCCTACGAGCAGTACTTC. This translates into CASSPLAGDLSYEQYF. The V gene is TRBV7-8, the J gene TRBJ2-7, with 10 bases aligning to TRBD2. CDR3 length: 16 residues. The germline gives CDR1 SGHVS, CDR2 FQNEAQ. Trimming cost V 5 bases and J 0 bases; bases outside gene matches: 7.

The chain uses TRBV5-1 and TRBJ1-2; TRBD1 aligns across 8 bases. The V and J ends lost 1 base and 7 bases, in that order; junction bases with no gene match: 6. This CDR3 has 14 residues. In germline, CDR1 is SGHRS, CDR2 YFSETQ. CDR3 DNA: TGCGCCAGCAGCTTGTTGGACAGGGACTCTGGCTACACCTTC. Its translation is CASSLLDRDSGYTF.

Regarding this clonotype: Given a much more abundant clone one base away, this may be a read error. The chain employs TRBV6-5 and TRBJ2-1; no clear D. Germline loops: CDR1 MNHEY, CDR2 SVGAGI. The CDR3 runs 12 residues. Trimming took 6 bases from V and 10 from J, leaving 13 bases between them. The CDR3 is CASSDTTSEQFF. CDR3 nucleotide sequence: TGTGCCAGCAGCGACACTACGAGCGAGCAGTTCTTC.

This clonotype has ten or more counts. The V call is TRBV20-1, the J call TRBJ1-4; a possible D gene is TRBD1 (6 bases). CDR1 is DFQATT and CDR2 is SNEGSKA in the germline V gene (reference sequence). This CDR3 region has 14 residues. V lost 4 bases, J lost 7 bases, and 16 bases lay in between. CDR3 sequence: CSATGQGFGEKLFF. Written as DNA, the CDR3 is TGCAGTGCTACCGGTCAGGGGTTTGGTGAAAAACTGTTTTTT.

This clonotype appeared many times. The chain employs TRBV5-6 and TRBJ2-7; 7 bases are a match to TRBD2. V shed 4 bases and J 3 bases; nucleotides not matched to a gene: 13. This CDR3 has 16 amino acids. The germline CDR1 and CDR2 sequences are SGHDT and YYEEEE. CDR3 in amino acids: CASSLQAGAAFYEQYF. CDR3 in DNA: TGTGCCAGCAGCCTCCAGGCGGGAGCAGCATTCTACGAGCAGTACTTC.

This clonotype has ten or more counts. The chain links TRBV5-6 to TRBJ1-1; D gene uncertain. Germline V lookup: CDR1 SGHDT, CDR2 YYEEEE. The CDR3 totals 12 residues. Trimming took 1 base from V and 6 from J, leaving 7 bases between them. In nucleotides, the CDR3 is TGTGCCAGCAGCTTGTCGGAGGCTGAAGCTTTCTTT. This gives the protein CASSLSEAEAFF.

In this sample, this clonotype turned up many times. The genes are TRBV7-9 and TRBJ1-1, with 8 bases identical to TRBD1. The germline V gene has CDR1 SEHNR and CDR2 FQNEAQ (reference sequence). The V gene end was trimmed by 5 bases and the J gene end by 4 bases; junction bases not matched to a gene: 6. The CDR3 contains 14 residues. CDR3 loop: CASSPQGDPTEAFF. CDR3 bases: TGTGCCAGCAGCCCACAGGGGGACCCCACTGAAGCTTTCTTT.

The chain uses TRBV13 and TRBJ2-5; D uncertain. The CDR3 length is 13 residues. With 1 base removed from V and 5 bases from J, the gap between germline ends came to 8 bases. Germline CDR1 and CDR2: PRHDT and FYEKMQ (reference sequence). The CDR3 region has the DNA TGTGCCAGCAGCTTAGCTAAATGGGAGACCCAGTACTTC. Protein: CASSLAKWETQYF.

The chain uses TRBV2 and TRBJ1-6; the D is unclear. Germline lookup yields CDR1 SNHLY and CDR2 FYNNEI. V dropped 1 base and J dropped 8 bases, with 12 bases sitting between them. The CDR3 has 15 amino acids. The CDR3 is CASSEDSPVYSPLHF. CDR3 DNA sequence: TGTGCCAGCAGTGAAGACAGCCCGGTTTATTCACCCCTCCACTTT.

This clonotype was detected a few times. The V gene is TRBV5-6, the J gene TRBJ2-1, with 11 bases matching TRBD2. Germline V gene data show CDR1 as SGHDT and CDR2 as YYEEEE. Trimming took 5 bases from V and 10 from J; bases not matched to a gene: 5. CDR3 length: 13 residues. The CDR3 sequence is CASRRRLAGEQFF. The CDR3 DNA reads TGTGCCAGCAGGCGACGACTAGCGGGAGAGCAGTTCTTC.

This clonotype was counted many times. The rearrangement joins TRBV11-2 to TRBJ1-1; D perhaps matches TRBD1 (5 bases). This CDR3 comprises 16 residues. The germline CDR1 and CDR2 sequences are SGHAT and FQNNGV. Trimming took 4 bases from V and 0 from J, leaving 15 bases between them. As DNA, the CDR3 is TGTGCCAGCAGCTCACCCCTGGGGACGCTGAACACTGAAGCTTTCTTT. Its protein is CASSSPLGTLNTEAFF. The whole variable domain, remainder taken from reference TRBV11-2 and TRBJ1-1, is EAGVAQSPRYKIIEKRQSVAFWCNPISGHATLYWYQQILGQGPKLLIQFQNNGVVDDSQLPKDRFSAERLKGVDSTLKIQPAKLEDSAVYLCASSSPLGTLNTEAFFGQGTRLTVV.

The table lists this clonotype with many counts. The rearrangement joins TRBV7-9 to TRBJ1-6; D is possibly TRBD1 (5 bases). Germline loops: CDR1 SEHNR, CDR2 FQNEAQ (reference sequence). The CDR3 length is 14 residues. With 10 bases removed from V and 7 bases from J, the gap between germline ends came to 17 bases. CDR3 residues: CAIQKDSGNSPLHF. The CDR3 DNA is TGTGCCATCCAAAAAGACAGTGGGAATTCACCCCTCCACTTT.

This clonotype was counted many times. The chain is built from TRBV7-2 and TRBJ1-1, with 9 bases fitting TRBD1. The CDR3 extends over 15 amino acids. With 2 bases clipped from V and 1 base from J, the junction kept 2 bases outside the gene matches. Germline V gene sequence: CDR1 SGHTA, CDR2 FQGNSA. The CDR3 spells CASSLRGQGNTEAFF. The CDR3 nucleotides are TGTGCCAGCAGCTTAAGGGGACAGGGGAACACTGAAGCTTTCTTT.

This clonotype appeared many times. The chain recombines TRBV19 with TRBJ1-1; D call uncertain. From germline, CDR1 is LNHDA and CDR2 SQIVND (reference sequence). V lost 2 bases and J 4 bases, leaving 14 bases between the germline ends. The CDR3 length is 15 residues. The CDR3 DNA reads TGTGCCAGTAGTATACGGCACCTTAGAGGCACTGAAGCTTTCTTT. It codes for CASSIRHLRGTEAFF.